This passage covers 6 T cell receptor beta chains from one sample sequenced in a study of CD8+CD57+ T cells in acquired aplastic anemia. TCR beta VDJ and CDR3 profiling used genomic DNA as template. MiXCR, run by TCRdb on the reads, gives a single entry per CDR3 protein. Among tens of thousands of distinct CDR3 sequences listed, 55% were seen once. Sequencing input: sorted CD4+, CD8+, or CD8+CD57+ T cells (not recorded which) from PBMCs. Source of these receptors: a human donor in good health, serving as a control.

The chain joins TRBV4-1 to TRBJ2-1, with TRBD2 identical over 10 bases. V was pared by 7 bases and J by 3 bases, with 6 bases of the junction left unmatched. CDR1 is MGHRA, CDR2 YSYEKL, per germline. The CDR3 has 15 residues. Written as DNA, the CDR3 is TGCGCCAGCACCCCTAGCGGGGGTCTCTACAATGAGCAGTTCTTC. It codes for CASTPSGGLYNEQFF.

This chain joins TRBV15 and TRBJ2-7, with TRBD1 as a possible D gene (5 bases). Trimming left V 6 bases short and J 0 bases short, with 15 bases between. There are 15 residues in the CDR3. The germline V gene has CDR1 LNHNV and CDR2 YYDKDF (reference sequence). This CDR3 reads CATSPQLDNSYEQYF. In DNA, the CDR3 is TGTGCCACCAGTCCACAGTTGGACAACTCCTACGAGCAGTACTTC.

The chain recombines TRBV10-3 with TRBJ2-5; D perhaps matches TRBD2 (6 bases). This CDR3 is 14 amino acids long. Germline loops: CDR1 ENHRY, CDR2 SYGVKD. Trimming removed 9 bases at V and 1 base at J, with 15 bases between. CDR3 sequence reads: CAMSAGPGQETQYF. CDR3 bases: TGTGCCATGAGCGCGGGGCCAGGCCAAGAGACCCAGTACTTC.

This clonotype was seen many times. This chain joins TRBV6-5 and TRBJ2-7; D unclear. This CDR3 has 11 residues. Germline V lookup: CDR1 MNHEY, CDR2 SVGAGI. Trimming left V 3 bases short and J 4 bases short, with 4 bases between. The CDR3 sequence: CASSYRYEQYF. As DNA, the CDR3 is TGTGCCAGCAGTTATAGGTACGAGCAGTACTTC.

This clonotype occurred many times. In DNA form, the CDR3 reads TGTGCCAGCAGCTTACGAAGTGCAGGGGGAAACACAGATACGCAGTATTTT. Protein product: CASSLRSAGGNTDTQYF. The chain carries TRBV7-6 and TRBJ2-3; TRBD1 aligns across 7 bases. V gave up 2 bases and J gave up 2 bases; unmatched junction bases: 10. Germline loops: CDR1 SGHVS, CDR2 FNYEAQ. The CDR3 is 17 amino acids.

By frequency in the sample, this clonotype is medium-sized. The rearrangement links TRBV10-1 to TRBJ2-7; possible D gene TRBD2, 5 bases. The ends were cut back, 2 bases at V and 2 bases at J, with 10 bases in the middle. The CDR3 extends over 14 amino acids. CDR1 is WNHNN, CDR2 SYGVQD, per germline (reference sequence). CDR3 in amino acids: CASSEILAPYEQYF. CDR3 nucleotide sequence: TGCGCCAGCAGTGAGATTCTAGCCCCCTACGAGCAGTACTTC.